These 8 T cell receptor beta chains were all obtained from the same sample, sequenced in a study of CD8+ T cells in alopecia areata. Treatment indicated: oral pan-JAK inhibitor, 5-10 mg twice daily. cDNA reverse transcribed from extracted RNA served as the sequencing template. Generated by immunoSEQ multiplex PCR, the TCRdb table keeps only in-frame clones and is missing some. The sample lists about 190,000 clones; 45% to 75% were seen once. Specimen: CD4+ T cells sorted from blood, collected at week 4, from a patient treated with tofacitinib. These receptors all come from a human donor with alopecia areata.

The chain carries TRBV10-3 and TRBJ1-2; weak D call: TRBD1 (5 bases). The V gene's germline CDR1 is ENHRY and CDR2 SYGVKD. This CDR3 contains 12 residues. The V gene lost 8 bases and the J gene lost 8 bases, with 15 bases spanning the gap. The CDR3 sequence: CAIGTDPWGYTF. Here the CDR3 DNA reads TGTGCCATCGGGACGGACCCCTGGGGCTACACCTTC.

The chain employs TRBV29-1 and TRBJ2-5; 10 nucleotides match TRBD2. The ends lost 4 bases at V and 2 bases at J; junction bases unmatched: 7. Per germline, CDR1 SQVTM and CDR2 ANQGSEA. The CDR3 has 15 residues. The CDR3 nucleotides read TGCAGCGTTGTGCGTGCTAGCGGGAGACAAGAGACCCAGTACTTC. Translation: CSVVRASGRQETQYF.

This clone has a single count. CDR3 in amino acids: CASSSLQEADTQYF. The CDR3 nucleotides are TGTGCCAGCAGCTCCCTCCAGGAGGCAGATACGCAGTATTTT. The chain carries TRBV7-8 and TRBJ2-3; possible D gene TRBD2, 5 bases. Germline values: CDR1 SGHVS, CDR2 FQNEAQ. The V end lost 4 bases, the J end lost 4 bases, and 12 bases lay between the germline ends. This CDR3 is built from 14 residues. The variable domain in full, completed from reference TRBV7-8 and TRBJ2-3, reads GAGVSQSPRYKVAKRGQDVALRCDPISGHVSLFWYQQALGQGPEFLTYFQNEAQLDKSGLPSDRFFAERPEGSVSTLKIQRTQQEDSAVYLCASSSLQEADTQYFGPGTRLTVL.

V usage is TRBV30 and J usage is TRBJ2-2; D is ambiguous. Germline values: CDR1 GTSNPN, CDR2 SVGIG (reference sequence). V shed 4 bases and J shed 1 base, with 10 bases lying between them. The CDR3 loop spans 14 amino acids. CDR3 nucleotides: TGTGCCTGGATTCGGATAGGGAACACCGGGGAGCTGTTTTTT. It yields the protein CAWIRIGNTGELFF.

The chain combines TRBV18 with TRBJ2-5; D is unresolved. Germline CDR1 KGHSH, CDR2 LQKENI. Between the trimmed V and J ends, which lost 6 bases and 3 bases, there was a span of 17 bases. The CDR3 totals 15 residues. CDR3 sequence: CASSQYLAVEETQYF. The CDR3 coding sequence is TGTGCCAGCTCTCAGTACCTCGCGGTAGAAGAGACCCAGTACTTC. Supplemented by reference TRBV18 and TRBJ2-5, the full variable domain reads NAGVMQNPRHLVRRRGQEARLRCSPMKGHSHVYWYRQLPEEGLKFMVYLQKENIIDESGMPKERFSAEFPKEGPSILRIQQVVRGDSAAYFCASSQYLAVEETQYFGPGTRLLVL.

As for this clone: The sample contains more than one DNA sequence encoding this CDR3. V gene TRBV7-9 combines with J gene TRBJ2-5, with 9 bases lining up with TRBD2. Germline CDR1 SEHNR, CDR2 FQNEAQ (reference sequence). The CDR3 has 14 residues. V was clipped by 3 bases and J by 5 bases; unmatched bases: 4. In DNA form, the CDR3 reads TGTGCCAGCAGCTTGAGCGGGAGGAGCGAGACCCAGTACTTC. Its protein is CASSLSGRSETQYF. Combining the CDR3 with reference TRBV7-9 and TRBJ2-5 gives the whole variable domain DTGVSQNPRHKITKRGQNVTFRCDPISEHNRLYWYRQTLGQGPEFLTYFQNEAQLEKSRLLSDRFSAERPKGSFSTLEIQRTEQGDSAMYLCASSLSGRSETQYFGPGTRLLVL.

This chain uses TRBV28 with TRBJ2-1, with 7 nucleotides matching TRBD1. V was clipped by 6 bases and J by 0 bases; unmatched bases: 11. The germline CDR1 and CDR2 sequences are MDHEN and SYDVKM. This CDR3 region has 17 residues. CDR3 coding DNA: TGTGCCAGCAGCTCCACCCCCACAGGGGTCTCCTACAATGAGCAGTTCTTC. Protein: CASSSTPTGVSYNEQFF.

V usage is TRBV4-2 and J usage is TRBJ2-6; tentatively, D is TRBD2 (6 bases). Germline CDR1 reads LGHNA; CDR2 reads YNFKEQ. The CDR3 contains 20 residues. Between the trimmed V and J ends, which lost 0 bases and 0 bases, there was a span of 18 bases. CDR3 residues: CASSQDGGTTILSGANVLTF. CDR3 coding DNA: TGTGCCAGCAGCCAAGATGGCGGGACGACTATCCTCTCTGGGGCCAACGTCCTGACTTTC.